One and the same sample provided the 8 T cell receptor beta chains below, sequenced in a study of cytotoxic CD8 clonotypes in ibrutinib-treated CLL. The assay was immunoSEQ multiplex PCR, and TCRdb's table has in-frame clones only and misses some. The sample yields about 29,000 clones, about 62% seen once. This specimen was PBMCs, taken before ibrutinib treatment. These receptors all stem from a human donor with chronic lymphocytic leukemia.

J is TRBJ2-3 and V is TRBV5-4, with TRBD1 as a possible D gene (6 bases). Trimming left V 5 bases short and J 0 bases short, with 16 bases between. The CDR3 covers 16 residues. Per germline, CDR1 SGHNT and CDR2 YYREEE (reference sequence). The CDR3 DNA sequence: TGTGCCAGCAGACCAACAGGGCCTACTAGCACAGATACGCAGTATTTT. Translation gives CASRPTGPTSTDTQYF.

The CDR3 DNA sequence: TGTGCCAGCAGCTTAGGGTCAATAAGCGGGACGGGCTACAATGAGCAGTTCTTC. Amino acids: CASSLGSISGTGYNEQFF. This rearrangement joins TRBV7-9 to TRBJ2-1; TRBD2 aligns across 7 bases. The CDR3 runs 18 residues. Germline V gene lookup returns CDR1 SEHNR and CDR2 FQNEAQ (reference sequence). V lost 1 base and J lost 3; bases outside the gene matches: 12.

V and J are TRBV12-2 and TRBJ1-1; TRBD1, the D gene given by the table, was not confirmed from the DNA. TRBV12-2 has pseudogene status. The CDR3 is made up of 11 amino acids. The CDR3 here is CASRPRGEAFF. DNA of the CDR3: TGTGCAAGTCGCCCCAGGGGGGAAGCTTTCTTT.

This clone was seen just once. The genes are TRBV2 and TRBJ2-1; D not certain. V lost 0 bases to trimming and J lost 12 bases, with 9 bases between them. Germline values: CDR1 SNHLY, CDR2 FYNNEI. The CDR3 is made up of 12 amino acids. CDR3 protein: CASSEARWRQFF. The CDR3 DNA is TGTGCCAGCAGTGAAGCGAGGTGGAGGCAGTTCTTC.

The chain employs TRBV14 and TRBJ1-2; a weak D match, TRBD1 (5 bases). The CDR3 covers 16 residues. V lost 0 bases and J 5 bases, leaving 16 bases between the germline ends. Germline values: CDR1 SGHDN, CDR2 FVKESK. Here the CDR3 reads CASSQDFPGKDYGYTF. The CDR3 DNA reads TGTGCCAGCAGCCAAGATTTTCCAGGGAAGGATTATGGCTACACCTTC.

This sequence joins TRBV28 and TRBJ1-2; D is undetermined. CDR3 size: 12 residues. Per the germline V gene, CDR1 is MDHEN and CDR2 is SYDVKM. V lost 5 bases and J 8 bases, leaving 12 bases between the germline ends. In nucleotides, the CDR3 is TGTGCCAGCAGTCAACAGCGCCTGGGCTACACCTTC. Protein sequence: CASSQQRLGYTF.

The CDR3 region is CASSPPLAGLAGTAKNIQYF. Written as DNA, the CDR3 is TGTGCCAGCTCACCTCCCCTTGCGGGACTAGCGGGTACTGCCAAAAACATTCAGTACTTC. The chain couples TRBV18 to TRBJ2-4, with 12 nucleotides matching TRBD2. This CDR3 spans 20 amino acids. The J segment lost 1 base and the V segment lost 3 bases, leaving 13 bases of the junction unmatched. Germline V lookup: CDR1 KGHSH, CDR2 LQKENI.

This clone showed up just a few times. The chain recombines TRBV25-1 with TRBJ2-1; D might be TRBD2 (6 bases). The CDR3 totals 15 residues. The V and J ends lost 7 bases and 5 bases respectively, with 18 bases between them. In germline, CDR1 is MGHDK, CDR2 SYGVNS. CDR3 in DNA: TGTGCCAGCACCACCCTAAGGGAGGAACACAATGAGCAGTTCTTC. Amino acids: CASTTLREEHNEQFF.